This T cell receptor beta chain was recorded in a study of blood T cell repertoires in COVID-19. On the study more broadly: Acute and convalescent COVID-19 samples came from the United States, Italy and Spain.

The sample holds a few counts of this clone. Original data processing: From reference gene primer amplification, estimates of nucleated cell counts were derived. Libraries were prepared by immunoSEQ multiplex PCR; TCRdb keeps only in-frame clonotypes and omits some of them. D and trimming come from the DNA, and the V and J calls and clone size come from that table. This sample yields roughly 80,000 clones, of which around 84% are seen a single time; around 3.4% belongs to the top ten. The source of this sequence is a man aged 45 to 65 with acute or convalescent COVID-19. What was sequenced was peripheral blood.

The CDR3 loop reads CAWSVLGTGGAGGYTF. Here the CDR3 DNA reads TGTGCCTGGAGTGTACTCGGGACAGGGGGCGCGGGTGGCTACACCTTC. The chain recombines TRBV30 with TRBJ1-2; the match to TRBD1 covers 12 bases. The germline gives CDR1 GTSNPN, CDR2 SVGIG (reference sequence). Trimming took 0 bases from V and 7 from J; bases not matched to a gene: 9. The CDR3 contains 16 residues.